The 8 T cell receptor beta chains given below trace back to one sample, sequenced in a study of blood T cell repertoires in COVID-19. The assay was immunoSEQ multiplex PCR, and TCRdb's table has in-frame clones only and misses some. The table records a few hundred thousand clones, 86% of them present only once. Sequenced input: PBMCs or T cells enriched from blood (not recorded which). The origin of the receptors is a woman in her 30s who had been exposed to COVID-19.

This clone was found a few times. V is TRBV28 and J is TRBJ2-3, with TRBD2 matching 9 bases. CDR3 size: 15 residues. Germline V gene data show CDR1 as MDHEN and CDR2 as SYDVKM. After removal of 4 bases from V and 4 bases from J, the junction contained 6 bases not matched to a gene. CDR3 DNA: TGTGCCAGCAGTTCTTTAGCGGGAGCGGCAGATACGCAGTATTTT. The encoded protein is CASSSLAGAADTQYF.

The chain is built from TRBV30 and TRBJ2-3, with D possibly being TRBD1 (7 bases). The CDR3 covers 17 residues. Per the germline V gene, CDR1 is GTSNPN and CDR2 is SVGIG (reference sequence). The ends were cut back, 3 bases at V and 0 bases at J, with 19 bases in the middle. CDR3 in DNA: TGTGCCTGGAGCAGACAGGGCAGGGACTCTAGCACAGATACGCAGTATTTT. Translation: CAWSRQGRDSSTDTQYF.

The chain carries TRBV5-1 and TRBJ2-7; TRBD2 matches at 7 bases. The J segment lost 1 base and the V segment lost 3 bases, leaving 1 base of the junction unmatched. This CDR3 region has 13 residues. Germline V lookup: CDR1 SGHRS, CDR2 YFSETQ. As DNA, the CDR3 is TGCGCCAGCAGCTGGGAGGGTTCCTACGAGCAGTACTTC. Amino acids: CASSWEGSYEQYF.

The chain is built from TRBV2 and TRBJ1-1; D possibly corresponds to TRBD1 (5 bases). CDR1 and CDR2 (germline): SNHLY, FYNNEI. V was pared by 5 bases and J by 2 bases, with 15 bases between. There are 15 residues in the CDR3. CDR3 loop: CASSRQPTINTEAFF. Here the CDR3 DNA reads TGTGCCAGCAGTAGACAGCCTACGATAAACACTGAAGCTTTCTTT.

The chain has TRBV7-8 and TRBJ2-7, with TRBD2 as a possible D gene (6 bases). CDR3 length: 14 amino acids. Trimming stripped 3 bases from V and 5 bases from J, with 14 bases between. Germline lookup yields CDR1 SGHVS and CDR2 FQNEAQ. The CDR3 DNA follows: TGTGCCAGCAGCTTCGCGGGGAACTGGCACGAGCAGTACTTC. Translating gives CASSFAGNWHEQYF. The full variable domain, in which reference TRBV7-8 and TRBJ2-7 provide the parts outside the CDR3, is GAGVSQSPRYKVAKRGQDVALRCDPISGHVSLFWYQQALGQGPEFLTYFQNEAQLDKSGLPSDRFFAERPEGSVSTLKIQRTQQEDSAVYLCASSFAGNWHEQYFGPGTRLTVT.

CDR3 sequence reads: CATYSGELFF. The CDR3 nucleotides are TGTGCCACCTACTCCGGGGAGCTGTTTTTT. V usage is TRBV27 and J usage is TRBJ2-2; no firm D call. The CDR3 has 10 amino acids. CDR1 is MNHEY, CDR2 SMNVEV, per germline (reference sequence). Trimming took off 10 bases at V and 6 bases at J, with 6 bases between the two ends.

The chain has TRBV5-3 and TRBJ1-5; perhaps TRBD1 as D (5 bases). TRBV5-3 is filed as an ORF, its function uncertain. V lost 3 bases and J 6 bases, leaving 22 bases between the germline ends. CDR3 size: 17 residues. The CDR3 sequence: CARSCGAGSFSSQPQHF. In nucleotides, the CDR3 is TGTGCCAGAAGCTGTGGGGCAGGGTCGTTTAGTAGTCAGCCCCAGCATTTT.

This chain links TRBV21-1 with TRBJ2-2; TRBD1, the table's D call, lacks a check against the DNA. TRBV21-1 is labeled a pseudogene. The CDR3 is made up of 18 amino acids. CDR3 nucleotides: TGTGCCAGCGGCAAAAGAAAAAGGGACAGTGAGAACACCGGGGAGCTGTTTTTT. Protein product: CASGKRKRDSENTGELFF.